In this sample, the clone carrying this T cell receptor beta chain turned up a few times. Trimming cost V 5 bases and J 2 bases; bases outside gene matches: 5. CDR3 length: 15 residues. The germline gives CDR1 SGHAT, CDR2 FQDESV (reference sequence). TCRdb re-called the RT-PCR reads with MiXCR, one entry per CDR3 protein. The table records 390,000 or so distinct CDR3 sequences, roughly 17% of them present only once. The source of the sample is a study of patients and donors after allogeneic stem cell transplantation. This receptor was identified in a human donor who was either an allogeneic HSCT recipient or a stem cell or donor lymphocyte infusion donor (not recorded which). It is not recorded whose cells these are; they may come from a transplant donor. Material: blood, either unsorted or a sorted T cell fraction (not recorded which). The chain recombines TRBV11-1 with TRBJ2-2; TRBD2 matches 7 bases. CDR3 coding DNA: TGTGCCAGCAGCGCACTAGCGACAAACACCGGGGAGCTGTTTTTT. Encoded protein: CASSALATNTGELFF. Together with reference TRBV11-1 and TRBJ2-2, the CDR3 gives the full variable domain: EAEVAQSPRYKITEKSQAVAFWCDPISGHATLYWYRQILGQGPELLVQFQDESVVDDSQLPKDRFSAERLKGVDSTLKIQPAELGDSAMYLCASSALATNTGELFFGEGSRLTVL.